This TCR beta chain was profiled in a study of cytomegalovirus exposure and HLA in healthy donors. Study-level results: Immune exposure was documented only through CMV serostatus. While the bulk of TCR sequences proved rare, some public TCRs turned up in many donors. An observed cluster of highly shared sequence variants was recorded as a likely sequencing artifact. The authors listed approximately 160 TCR beta chains as cytomegalovirus-associated.

As regards this clone: Its antigen is as yet unknown.

V shed 1 base, J shed 0 bases, and the junction held 9 bases outside the gene matches. Germline V gene sequence: CDR1 LNHDA, CDR2 SQIVND (reference sequence). This CDR3 is built from 18 residues. The PCR used 60 Vbeta and 13 Jbeta primers. Using immunoSEQ multiplex PCR, the repertoire was profiled, and TCRdb retains in-frame clones only, with some absent. The table records roughly 280,000 clones, around 66% of them present only once. The gene calls are TRBV19 and TRBJ1-5; 7 bases are shared with TRBD1. Sequenced sample: PBMCs. The receptor was derived from a female donor in good health and CMV-seronegative. This chain's CDR3 is CASSIVGPDRVSNQPQHF. DNA of the CDR3: TGTGCCAGTAGTATAGTTGGTCCTGACAGGGTTAGCAATCAGCCCCAGCATTTT. Combining the CDR3 with reference TRBV19 and TRBJ1-5 gives the whole variable domain DGGITQSPKYLFRKEGQNVTLSCEQNLNHDAMYWYRQDPGQGLRLIYYSQIVNDFQKGDIAEGYSVSREKKESFPLTVTSAQKNPTAFYLCASSIVGPDRVSNQPQHFGDGTRLSIL.